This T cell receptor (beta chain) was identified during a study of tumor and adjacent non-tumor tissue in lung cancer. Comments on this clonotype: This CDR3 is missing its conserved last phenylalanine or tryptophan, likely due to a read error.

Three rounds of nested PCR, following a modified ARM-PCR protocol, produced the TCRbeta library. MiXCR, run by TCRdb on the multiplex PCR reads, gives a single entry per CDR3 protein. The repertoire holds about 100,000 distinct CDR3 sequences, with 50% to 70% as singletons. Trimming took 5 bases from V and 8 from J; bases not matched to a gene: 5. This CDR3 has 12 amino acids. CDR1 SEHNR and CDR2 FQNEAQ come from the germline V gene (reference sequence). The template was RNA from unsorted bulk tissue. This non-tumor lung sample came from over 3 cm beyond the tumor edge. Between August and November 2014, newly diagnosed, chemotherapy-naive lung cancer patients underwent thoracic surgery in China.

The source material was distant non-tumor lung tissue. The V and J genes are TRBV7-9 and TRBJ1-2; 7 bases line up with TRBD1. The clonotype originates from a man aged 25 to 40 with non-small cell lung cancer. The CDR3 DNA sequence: TGTGCCAGCAGCCCAGACAGGGACGGCTACACCTCC. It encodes CASSPDRDGYTS.